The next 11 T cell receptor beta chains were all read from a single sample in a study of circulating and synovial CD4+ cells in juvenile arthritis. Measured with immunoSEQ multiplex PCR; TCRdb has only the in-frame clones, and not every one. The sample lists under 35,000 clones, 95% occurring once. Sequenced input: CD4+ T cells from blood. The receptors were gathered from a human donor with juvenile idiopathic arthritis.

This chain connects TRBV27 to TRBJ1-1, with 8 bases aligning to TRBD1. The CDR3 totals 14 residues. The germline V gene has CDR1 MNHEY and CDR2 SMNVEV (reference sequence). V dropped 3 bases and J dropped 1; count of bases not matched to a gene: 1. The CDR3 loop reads CASSFGQGNTEAFF. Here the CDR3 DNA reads TGTGCCAGCAGTTTTGGACAGGGGAACACTGAAGCTTTCTTT.

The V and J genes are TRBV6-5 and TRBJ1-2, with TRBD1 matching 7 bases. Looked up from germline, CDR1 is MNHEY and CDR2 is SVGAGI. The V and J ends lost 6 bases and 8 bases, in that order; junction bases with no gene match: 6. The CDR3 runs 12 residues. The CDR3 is CASRGQWWGYTF. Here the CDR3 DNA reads TGTGCCAGCAGGGGACAGTGGTGGGGCTACACCTTC.

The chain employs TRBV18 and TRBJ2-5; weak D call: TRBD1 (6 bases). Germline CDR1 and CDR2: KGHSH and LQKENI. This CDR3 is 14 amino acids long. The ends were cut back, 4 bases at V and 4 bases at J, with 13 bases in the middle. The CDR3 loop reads CASSLLQGRETQYF. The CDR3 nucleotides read TGTGCCAGCTCACTGTTACAGGGAAGAGAGACCCAGTACTTC. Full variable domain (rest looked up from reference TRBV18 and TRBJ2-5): NAGVMQNPRHLVRRRGQEARLRCSPMKGHSHVYWYRQLPEEGLKFMVYLQKENIIDESGMPKERFSAEFPKEGPSILRIQQVVRGDSAAYFCASSLLQGRETQYFGPGTRLLVL.

CDR3 loop: CASTPKRDRGDQPQHF. CDR3 bases: TGTGCCAGTACCCCCAAAAGGGACAGGGGTGATCAGCCCCAGCATTTT. The chain couples TRBV19 to TRBJ1-5; 10 bases are a match to TRBD1. Germline V gene sequence: CDR1 LNHDA, CDR2 SQIVND (reference sequence). The CDR3 contains 16 residues. V trimming: 7 bases; J trimming: 5 bases; junction bases outside the gene matches: 11.

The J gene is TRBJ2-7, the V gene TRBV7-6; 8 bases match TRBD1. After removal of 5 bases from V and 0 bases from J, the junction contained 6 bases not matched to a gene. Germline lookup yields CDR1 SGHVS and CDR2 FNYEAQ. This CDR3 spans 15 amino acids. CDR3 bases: TGTGCCAGCAGCAGAGACAGGGGCCCCTCCTACGAGCAGTACTTC. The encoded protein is CASSRDRGPSYEQYF.

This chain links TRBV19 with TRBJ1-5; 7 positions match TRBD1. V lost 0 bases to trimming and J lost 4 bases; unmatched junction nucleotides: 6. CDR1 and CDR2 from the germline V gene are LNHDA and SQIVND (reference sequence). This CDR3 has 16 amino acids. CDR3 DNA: TGTGCCAGTAGTATAGATCGACAGGGCCCGAATCAGCCCCAGCATTTT. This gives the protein CASSIDRQGPNQPQHF. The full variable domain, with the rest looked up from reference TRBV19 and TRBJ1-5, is DGGITQSPKYLFRKEGQNVTLSCEQNLNHDAMYWYRQDPGQGLRLIYYSQIVNDFQKGDIAEGYSVSREKKESFPLTVTSAQKNPTAFYLCASSIDRQGPNQPQHFGDGTRLSIL.

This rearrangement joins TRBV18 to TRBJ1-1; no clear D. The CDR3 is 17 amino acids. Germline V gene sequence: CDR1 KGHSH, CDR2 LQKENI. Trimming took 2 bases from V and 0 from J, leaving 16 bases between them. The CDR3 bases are TGTGCCAGCTCACCAGCCAGGTACAGCATCATGAACACTGAAGCTTTCTTT. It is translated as CASSPARYSIMNTEAFF.

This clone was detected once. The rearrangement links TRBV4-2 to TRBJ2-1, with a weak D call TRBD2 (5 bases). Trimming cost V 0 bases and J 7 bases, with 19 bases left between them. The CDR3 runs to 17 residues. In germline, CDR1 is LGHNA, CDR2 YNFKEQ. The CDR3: CASSQESPGSGPNEQFF. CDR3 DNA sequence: TGTGCCAGCAGCCAAGAGTCCCCGGGGAGCGGACCTAATGAGCAGTTCTTC.

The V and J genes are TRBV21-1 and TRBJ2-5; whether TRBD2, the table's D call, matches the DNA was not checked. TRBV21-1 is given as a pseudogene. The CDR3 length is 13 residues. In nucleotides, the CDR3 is TGTGCCAGCCGAGCACTACACCAAGAGACCCAGTACTTC. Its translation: CASRALHQETQYF.

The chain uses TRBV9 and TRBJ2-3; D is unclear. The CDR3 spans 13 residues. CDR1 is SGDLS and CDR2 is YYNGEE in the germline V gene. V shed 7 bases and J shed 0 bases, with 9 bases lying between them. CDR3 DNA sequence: TGTGCCAGCGCCCGAGTTAGCACAGATACGCAGTATTTT. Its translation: CASARVSTDTQYF. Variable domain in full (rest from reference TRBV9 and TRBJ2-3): DSGVTQTPKHLITATGQRVTLRCSPRSGDLSVYWYQQSLDQGLQFLIQYYNGEERAKGNILERFSAQQFPDLHSELNLSSLELGDSALYFCASARVSTDTQYFGPGTRLTVL.

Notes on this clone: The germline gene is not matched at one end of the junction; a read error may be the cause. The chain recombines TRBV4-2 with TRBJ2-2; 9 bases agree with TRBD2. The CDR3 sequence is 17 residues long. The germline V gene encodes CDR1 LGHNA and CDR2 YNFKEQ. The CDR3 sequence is CASSAGSAGGLTRELFF. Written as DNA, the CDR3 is TGTGCCAGCAGCGCCGGGTCAGCGGGGGGACTCACCAGGGAGCTGTTTTTT.